The 31 T cell receptor beta chains listed next were all sequenced from one sample in a study of beta chain features in type 1 diabetes. Expressed TCRB transcripts got sequenced, as all isolated RNA was reverse transcribed. Sequencing was performed with immunoSEQ multiplex PCR; in TCRdb, only in-frame clones are kept and a portion is missing. The sample yields around 710,000 clones, around 11% seen once. General study results and limits: Significant though moderate, a shortening of TCRB CDR3s appeared in all four CD4+ subsets of Type 1 diabetes patients.

Their antigens are not known. Sample: naive CD4+ T cells from blood. Receptor source: a man under 40 with type 1 diabetes.

The chain combines TRBV5-1 with TRBJ1-1, with a weak D call TRBD1 (6 bases). Trimming took 0 bases from V and 1 from J, leaving 13 bases between them. The CDR3 covers 16 residues. Germline CDR1 is SGHRS and CDR2 is YFSETQ. In DNA form, the CDR3 reads TGCGCCAGCAGCTTGGAACAGGGAGTATCGAACACTGAAGCTTTCTTT. Its translation is CASSLEQGVSNTEAFF.

This clone was recorded a few times. The chain employs TRBV6-5 and TRBJ2-5; no clear D gene. V lost 6 bases and J 4 bases, leaving 12 bases between the germline ends. The germline gives CDR1 MNHEY, CDR2 SVGAGI. CDR3 size: 13 residues. DNA of the CDR3: TGTGCCAGCAGCCCTCGGCAGCGAGAGACCCAGTACTTC. Translation: CASSPRQRETQYF.

The chain carries TRBV30 and TRBJ1-3; D remains unclear. Looked up from germline, CDR1 is GTSNPN and CDR2 is SVGIG (reference sequence). The length of the CDR3 is 13 residues. Trimming removed 3 bases from V and 0 bases from J, with 6 bases in between. The CDR3 region is CAWSSISGNTIYF. As DNA, the CDR3 is TGTGCCTGGAGCTCGATCTCTGGAAACACCATATATTTT.

This chain links TRBV4-2 with TRBJ2-2; 15 bases line up with TRBD2. The V gene's germline CDR1 is LGHNA and CDR2 YNFKEQ. CDR3 length: 17 residues. V dropped 4 bases and J dropped 4; count of bases not matched to a gene: 4. CDR3 nucleotide sequence: TGTGCCAGCAGCCGCCAGGGACTAGCGGGGGGCACCGGGGAGCTGTTTTTT. Translation: CASSRQGLAGGTGELFF.

The chain recombines TRBV18 with TRBJ1-1; 7 positions match TRBD1. Germline assignment: CDR1 KGHSH and CDR2 LQKENI. The CDR3 length is 14 residues. V was pared by 0 bases and J by 6 bases, with 4 bases of the junction left unmatched. This chain's CDR3 is CASSPPQGLAEAFF. Written as DNA, the CDR3 is TGTGCCAGCTCACCACCACAGGGGTTGGCTGAAGCTTTCTTT.

A few counts support this clone. V and J are TRBV9 and TRBJ2-5; 11 nucleotides agree with TRBD1. The CDR3 spans 15 residues. Germline assignment: CDR1 SGDLS and CDR2 YYNGEE. V trimming: 5 bases; J trimming: 4 bases; junction bases outside the gene matches: 7. The chain's CDR3 is CASSAGQGVGETQYF. CDR3 nucleotides: TGTGCCAGCAGTGCGGGACAGGGGGTAGGAGAGACCCAGTACTTC.

The chain uses TRBV5-1 and TRBJ2-5; possibly TRBD1 or TRBD2 for D (5 bases each). Trimming took off 3 bases at V and 5 bases at J, with 17 bases between the two ends. Looked up from germline, CDR1 is SGHRS and CDR2 is YFSETQ. This CDR3 has 15 residues. The CDR3 DNA is TGCGCCAGCAGCTGGTACGGGACGATAAAGGAGACCCAGTACTTC. Residues: CASSWYGTIKETQYF.

This clone has more than one count but fewer than ten. The CDR3 DNA is TGTGCCAGCACCCGAACACCAGATGGCTACACCTTC. This encodes CASTRTPDGYTF. This chain links TRBV6-1 with TRBJ1-2; D remains unclear. The V gene's germline CDR1 is MNHNS and CDR2 SASEGT. Trimming took 7 bases from V and 6 from J, leaving 12 bases between them. The CDR3 is 12 residues long.

This clone was observed a few times. V and J are TRBV5-6 and TRBJ2-7; 8 bases are shared with TRBD2. CDR1 is SGHDT, CDR2 YYEEEE, per germline. With 3 bases clipped from V and 3 bases from J, the junction kept 5 bases outside the gene matches. This CDR3 has 14 amino acids. The CDR3 nucleotides read TGTGCCAGCAGCTCGATTAGCGGGGTCTACGAGCAGTACTTC. Its translation is CASSSISGVYEQYF.

The table lists this clone with a few counts. V is TRBV29-1 and J is TRBJ1-6; possibly TRBD1 for D (6 bases). The CDR3 runs 14 residues. Looked up from germline, CDR1 is SQVTM and CDR2 is ANQGSEA. The germline V and J ends were trimmed by 4 bases and 10 bases, with 17 bases remaining between them. This CDR3 is CSVASGAQDSPLHF. Written as DNA, the CDR3 is TGCAGCGTTGCTTCGGGGGCGCAGGACTCACCCCTCCACTTT.

The chain links TRBV19 to TRBJ1-5, with D unclear. With 4 bases removed from V and 3 bases from J, the gap between germline ends came to 4 bases. The germline V gene has CDR1 LNHDA and CDR2 SQIVND (reference sequence). There are 12 residues in the CDR3. The DNA of the CDR3 is TGTGCCAGTAGTACAAACAATCAGCCCCAGCATTTT. Translation gives CASSTNNQPQHF.

This clone was detected only a few times. The chain recombines TRBV27 with TRBJ2-1; no firm D call. Deletions cut 5 bases from V and 5 bases from J, with 13 bases between. The CDR3 loop spans 14 amino acids. Germline CDR1 and CDR2: MNHEY and SMNVEV (reference sequence). CDR3 sequence (DNA): TGTGCCAGCAGTGTCGTCCGAGAAAACAATGAGCAGTTCTTC. It encodes CASSVVRENNEQFF.

The chain has TRBV12-5 and TRBJ2-2; D gene ambiguous. Germline lookup yields CDR1 LGHNT and CDR2 FRNRAP. Trimming removed 5 bases at V and 1 base at J, with 17 bases between. CDR3 length: 17 residues. CDR3 coding DNA: TGTGCTAGTGGTGCACAGTGGGAAGGGCAGAACACCGGGGAGCTGTTTTTT. Its translation is CASGAQWEGQNTGELFF. Looking up the rest from reference TRBV12-5 and TRBJ2-2 gives the full variable domain: DARVTQTPRHKVTEMGQEVTMRCQPILGHNTVFWYRQTMMQGLELLAYFRNRAPLDDSGMPKDRFSAEMPDATLATLKIQPSEPRDSAVYFCASGAQWEGQNTGELFFGEGSRLTVL.

This clone was counted between two and nine times. This chain links TRBV30 with TRBJ2-7, with unresolved D. In germline, CDR1 is GTSNPN, CDR2 SVGIG (reference sequence). The CDR3 has 13 amino acids. The V end lost 3 bases, the J end lost 5 bases, and 14 bases lay between the germline ends. This CDR3 is CAWSRDVPHEQYF. The CDR3 bases are TGTGCCTGGAGCAGAGATGTTCCCCACGAGCAGTACTTC.

V usage is TRBV25-1 and J usage is TRBJ2-1; 13 nucleotides line up with TRBD2. Looked up from germline, CDR1 is MGHDK and CDR2 is SYGVNS. V lost 2 bases and J lost 10; bases outside the gene matches: 8. The CDR3 length is 16 residues. The CDR3 DNA reads as TGTGCCAGCAGTGAACCAGGACTAGCGGGGGCACGAGAGCAGTTCTTC. It specifies CASSEPGLAGAREQFF.

The chain recombines TRBV30 with TRBJ1-2; 7 nucleotides match TRBD1. There are 15 residues in the CDR3. CDR1 is GTSNPN and CDR2 is SVGIG in the germline V gene (reference sequence). Unmatched junction bases numbered 12, after V lost 0 bases and J lost 8 bases. The chain's CDR3 is CAWSVLWQGGGGYTF. The CDR3 DNA follows: TGTGCCTGGAGTGTACTGTGGCAGGGGGGAGGAGGCTACACCTTC.

The chain is built from TRBV6-6 and TRBJ1-5; D is uncertain. From germline, CDR1 is MNHNY and CDR2 SVGAGI (reference sequence). CDR3 length: 15 amino acids. V dropped 6 bases and J dropped 0 bases, with 12 bases sitting between them. This chain's CDR3 is CASSSGLYSNQPQHF. DNA of the CDR3: TGTGCCAGCAGCTCTGGGCTTTATAGCAATCAGCCCCAGCATTTT.

This clone turned up a few times. The rearrangement joins TRBV25-1 to TRBJ2-7; no definite D call. This CDR3 has 11 residues. Germline-derived CDR1 and CDR2 are MGHDK and SYGVNS. The V end lost 4 bases, the J end lost 5 bases, and 6 bases lay between the germline ends. CDR3 residues: CASSVYNEQYF. The CDR3, as DNA: TGTGCCAGCAGTGTATACAACGAGCAGTACTTC.

This chain connects TRBV14 to TRBJ1-3, with no clear D. The germline V gene encodes CDR1 SGHDN and CDR2 FVKESK. V was shortened by 5 bases and J by 2 bases, with 4 bases between the two germline ends. This CDR3 is 12 amino acids long. CDR3 in amino acids: CASSGAGNTIYF. The DNA for the CDR3 is TGTGCCAGCAGCGGCGCTGGAAACACCATATATTTT.

CDR3 sequence: CASRPGQGSYNEQFF. In nucleotides, the CDR3 is TGTGCCAGCAGACCGGGACAGGGGTCCTACAATGAGCAGTTCTTC. The rearrangement joins TRBV6-6 to TRBJ2-1; 10 bases align to TRBD1. The CDR3 runs 15 residues. V lost 6 bases and J lost 1; bases outside the gene matches: 3. Germline-derived CDR1 and CDR2 are MNHNY and SVGAGI (reference sequence).

Many counts were recorded for this clone. V and J are TRBV4-3 and TRBJ2-1, with D possibly being TRBD1 (6 bases). The CDR3 extends over 15 amino acids. The germline gives CDR1 LGHNA, CDR2 YSLEER. Trimming cost V 0 bases and J 5 bases, with 11 bases left between them. CDR3 sequence reads: CASSQESGVHNEQFF. The CDR3 coding sequence is TGCGCCAGCAGCCAAGAGTCAGGGGTTCACAATGAGCAGTTCTTC.

The CDR3 here is CASSGQGNKETQYF. As DNA, the CDR3 is TGCGCCAGCAGCGGACAGGGGAATAAAGAGACCCAGTACTTC. The chain is built from TRBV5-1 and TRBJ2-5; the match to TRBD1 covers 9 bases. V gave up 4 bases and J gave up 3 bases; unmatched junction bases: 4. The germline gives CDR1 SGHRS, CDR2 YFSETQ. The CDR3 is 14 amino acids.

The chain links TRBV18 to TRBJ2-7, with TRBD2 as a possible D gene (6 bases). Germline V CDR1 and CDR2: KGHSH, LQKENI. V gave up 6 bases and J gave up 1 base, with 16 bases separating them. The CDR3 is 15 residues long. The CDR3 region has the DNA TGTGCCAGCTCTCCGGGGACGGAGGGATCCTACGAGCAGTACTTC. Its protein is CASSPGTEGSYEQYF.

On this clone: The same CDR3 is also encoded by other DNA sequences in this sample. The chain combines TRBV9 with TRBJ1-2; D gene ambiguous. Trimming took off 0 bases at V and 0 bases at J, with 9 bases between the two ends. The CDR3 runs to 15 residues. Germline CDR1 reads SGDLS; CDR2 reads YYNGEE. CDR3 residues: CASSVDPGANYGYTF. Here the CDR3 DNA reads TGTGCCAGCAGCGTAGATCCAGGAGCTAACTATGGCTACACCTTC.

In this sample, this clone turned up a few times. The genes are TRBV7-2 and TRBJ2-1; 9 nucleotides align to TRBD2. Trimming removed 7 bases from V and 4 bases from J; junction bases left unmatched: 5. The germline CDR1 and CDR2 sequences are SGHTA and FQGNSA. The CDR3 has 14 residues. CDR3 DNA: TGTGCCAGCACCCCGACTAGCGGATACAATGAGCAGTTCTTC. It is translated as CASTPTSGYNEQFF. Looking up the rest from reference TRBV7-2 and TRBJ2-1 gives the full variable domain: GAGVSQSPSNKVTEKGKDVELRCDPISGHTALYWYRQSLGQGLEFLIYFQGNSAPDKSGLPSDRFSAERTGGSVSTLTIQRTQQEDSAVYLCASTPTSGYNEQFFGPGTRLTVL.

The chain's CDR3 is CASSLGTGARFSYNEQFF. CDR3 in DNA: TGTGCCAGCAGCTTAGGTACGGGGGCGAGATTTTCCTACAATGAGCAGTTCTTC. The chain employs TRBV13 and TRBJ2-1; D may be TRBD1 or TRBD2 (6 bases each). The CDR3 runs 18 residues. Trimming removed 0 bases at V and 1 base at J, with 16 bases between. Germline assignment: CDR1 PRHDT and CDR2 FYEKMQ (reference sequence).

V and J are TRBV9 and TRBJ1-2; D is unclear. The germline V gene encodes CDR1 SGDLS and CDR2 YYNGEE. The CDR3 has 15 residues. Trimming took 2 bases from V and 0 from J, leaving 11 bases between them. CDR3 protein: CASSVYQYSNYGYTF. CDR3 DNA: TGTGCCAGCAGCGTGTATCAGTATTCTAACTATGGCTACACCTTC.

The chain couples TRBV27 to TRBJ1-2; 8 bases fit TRBD1. V dropped 6 bases and J dropped 2; count of bases not matched to a gene: 2. Germline loops: CDR1 MNHEY, CDR2 SMNVEV (reference sequence). The CDR3 totals 13 residues. DNA of the CDR3: TGTGCCAGCAGAGGGACAGGAAACTATGGCTACACCTTC. It codes for CASRGTGNYGYTF.

The V and J genes are TRBV2 and TRBJ1-1, with no clear D. V was clipped by 3 bases and J by 7 bases, with 15 bases between them. The V gene's germline CDR1 is SNHLY and CDR2 FYNNEI. The CDR3 runs 14 residues. The CDR3 reads CASSEATLGFEAFF. The CDR3 DNA reads TGTGCCAGCAGTGAGGCCACCCTTGGGTTTGAAGCTTTCTTT.

This clone was counted only a few times. V usage is TRBV6-6 and J usage is TRBJ2-4; D is tentatively TRBD1 or TRBD2 (5 bases each). V was pared by 3 bases and J by 0 bases, with 9 bases between. CDR1 and CDR2 (germline): MNHNY, SVGAGI (reference sequence). CDR3 size: 15 residues. For the CDR3, the DNA is TGTGCCAGCAGTTATGGGGGTCAAGCCAAAAACATTCAGTACTTC. It translates to CASSYGGQAKNIQYF.

The DNA for the CDR3 is TGTGCCAGCAGCCAAGATCTGCGGACCTCTGGGGCCAACGTCCTGACTTTC. Translation gives CASSQDLRTSGANVLTF. The chain is built from TRBV4-2 and TRBJ2-6; D is unclear. There are 17 residues in the CDR3. V was shortened by 0 bases and J by 0 bases, with 9 bases between the two germline ends. Germline assignment: CDR1 LGHNA and CDR2 YNFKEQ.